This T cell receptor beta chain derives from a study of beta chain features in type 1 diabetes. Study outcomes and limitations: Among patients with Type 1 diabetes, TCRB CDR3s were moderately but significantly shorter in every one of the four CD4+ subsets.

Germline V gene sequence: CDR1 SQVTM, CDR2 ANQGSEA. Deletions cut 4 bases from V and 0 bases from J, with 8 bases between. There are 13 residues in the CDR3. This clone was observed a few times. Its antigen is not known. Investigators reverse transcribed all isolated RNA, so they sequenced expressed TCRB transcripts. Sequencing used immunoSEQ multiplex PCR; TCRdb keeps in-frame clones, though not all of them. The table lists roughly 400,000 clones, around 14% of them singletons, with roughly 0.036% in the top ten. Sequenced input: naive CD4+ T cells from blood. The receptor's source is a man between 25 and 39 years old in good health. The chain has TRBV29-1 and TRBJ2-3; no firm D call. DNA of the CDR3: TGCAGCGTTGGACTGACTAGCACAGATACGCAGTATTTT. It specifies CSVGLTSTDTQYF.